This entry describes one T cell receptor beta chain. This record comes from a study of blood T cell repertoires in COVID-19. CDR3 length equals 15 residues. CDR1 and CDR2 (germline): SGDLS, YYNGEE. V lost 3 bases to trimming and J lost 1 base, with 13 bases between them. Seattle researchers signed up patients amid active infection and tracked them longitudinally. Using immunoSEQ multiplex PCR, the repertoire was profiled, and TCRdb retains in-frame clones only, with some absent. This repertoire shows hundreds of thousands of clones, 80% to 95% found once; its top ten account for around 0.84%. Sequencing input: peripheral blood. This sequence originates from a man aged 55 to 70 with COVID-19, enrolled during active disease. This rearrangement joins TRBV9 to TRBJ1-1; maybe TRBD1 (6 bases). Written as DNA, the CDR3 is TGTGCCAGCAGCGACGACCCGGGACAGAACACTGAAGCTTTCTTT. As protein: CASSDDPGQNTEAFF.